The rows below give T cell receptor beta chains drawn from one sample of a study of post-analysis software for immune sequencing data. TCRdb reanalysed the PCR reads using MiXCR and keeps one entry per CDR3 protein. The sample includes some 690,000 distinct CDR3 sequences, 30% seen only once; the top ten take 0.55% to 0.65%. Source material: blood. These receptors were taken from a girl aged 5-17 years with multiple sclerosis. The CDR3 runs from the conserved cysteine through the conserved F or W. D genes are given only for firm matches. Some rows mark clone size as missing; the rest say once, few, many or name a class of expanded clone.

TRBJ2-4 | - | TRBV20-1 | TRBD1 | TGCAGTGCCCTGGACAGGGGCAAAAACATTCAGTACTTC | CSALDRGKNIQYF
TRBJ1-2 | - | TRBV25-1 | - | TGTGCCAGCAGTGAATGGGGCAGTCACTATGGCTACACCTTC | CASSEWGSHYGYTF
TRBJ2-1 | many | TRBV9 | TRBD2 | TGTGCCAGCAGCGTAGGGGCTAGCGGATACAATGAGCAGTTCTTC | CASSVGASGYNEQFF
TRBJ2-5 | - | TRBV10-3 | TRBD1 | TGTGCCATCAGCGACCGGACAGGGGGACGCAATGAGCAGTACTTC | CAISDRTGGRNEQYF
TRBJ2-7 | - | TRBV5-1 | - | TGCGCCAGTGCCCAGCTCCGGGGCTCACACGAGCAGTACTTC | CASAQLRGSHEQYF
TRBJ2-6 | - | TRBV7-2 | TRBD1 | TGTGCCAGCAGCTTAGCCCCGACAGGGGTTCGGCATCATTCTGGGGCCAACGTCCTGACTTTC | CASSLAPTGVRHHSGANVLTF
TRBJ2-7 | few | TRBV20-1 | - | TGCAGTGCTAGAGATATGGACCATTCCTACGAGCAGTACTTC | CSARDMDHSYEQYF
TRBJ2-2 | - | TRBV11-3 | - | TGTGCCAGCAGCTTAGCAGCGAACACCGGGGAGCTGTTTTTT | CASSLAANTGELFF
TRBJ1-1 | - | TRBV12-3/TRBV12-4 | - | TGTGCCAGCAGTTTCGGGGGATTCGCTGAAGCTTTCTTT | CASSFGGFAEAFF
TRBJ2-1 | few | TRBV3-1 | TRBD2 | TGTGCCAGCAGCCAGGACCCGTCTAGCGGTGAGCAGTTCTTC | CASSQDPSSGEQFF
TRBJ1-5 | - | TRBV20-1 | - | TGCAGTGCTAGATCGGTCGGTCAGCCCCAGCATTTT | CSARSVGQPQHF
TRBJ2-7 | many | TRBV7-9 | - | TGTGCCAGCAGCTCCGGTACAGAATCCTACGAGCAGTACTTC | CASSSGTESYEQYF
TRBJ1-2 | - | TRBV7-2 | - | TGTGCCAGCAGTTCCGGCAGGGTGGCCTATGGCTACACCTTC | CASSSGRVAYGYTF
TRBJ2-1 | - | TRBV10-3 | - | TGTGCCATCAGTGAGTCTCAGGTTACCAATGAGCAGTTCTTC | CAISESQVTNEQFF
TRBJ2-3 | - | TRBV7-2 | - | TGTGCCAGCAGCTCCGGGGGCGGGAGAGCAGATACGCAGTATTTT | CASSSGGGRADTQYF
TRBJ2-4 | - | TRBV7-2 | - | TGTGCCAGCAGCTTATTCCTTGGCATTCAGTACTTC | CASSLFLGIQYF
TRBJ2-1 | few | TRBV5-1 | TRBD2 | TGCGCCAGCAGCCCGGGACTAGCGGGAAGGAGTGAGCAGTTCTTC | CASSPGLAGRSEQFF
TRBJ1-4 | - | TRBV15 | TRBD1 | TGTGCCACCAGCAGGGTGACAGGGGACAGTGAAAAACTGTTTTTT | CATSRVTGDSEKLFF
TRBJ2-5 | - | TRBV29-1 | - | TGCAGCGTTGAGTGGGAGACCCAGTACTTC | CSVEWETQYF
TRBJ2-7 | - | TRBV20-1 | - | TGCAGTGCTAGTGAACCTTACTACGAGCAGTACTTC | CSASEPYYEQYF
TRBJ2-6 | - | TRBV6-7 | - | TGTGCCAGCAGTTACTCGATAGATCCCGGGGGGGCCAACGTCCTGACTTTC | CASSYSIDPGGANVLTF
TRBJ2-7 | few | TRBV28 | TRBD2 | TGTGCCAGCAGAGGCCGAACAGCGGGAGAGATCTACGAGCAGTACTTC | CASRGRTAGEIYEQYF
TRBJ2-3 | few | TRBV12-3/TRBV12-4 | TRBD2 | TGTGCCAGCAGCCCCGTAGCGGGGGGACTAAATACGCAGTATTTT | CASSPVAGGLNTQYF
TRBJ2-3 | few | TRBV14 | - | TGTGCCAGCAGCGTCTTCGGAATCGGGACAGATACGCAGTATTTT | CASSVFGIGTDTQYF
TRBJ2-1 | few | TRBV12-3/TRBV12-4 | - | TGTGCCAGCAGTTTATCGAGGGTAGTAAACAATGAGCAGTTCTTC | CASSLSRVVNNEQFF
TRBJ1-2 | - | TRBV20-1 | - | TGCAGTGCTACGTTGGGGGGCCTCTATGGCTACACCTTC | CSATLGGLYGYTF
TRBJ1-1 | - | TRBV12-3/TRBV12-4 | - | TGTGCCAGCAGTCTACAGCTATTTAACACTGAAGCTTTCTTT | CASSLQLFNTEAFF
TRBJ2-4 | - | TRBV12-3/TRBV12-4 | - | TGTGCCAGCAGGGTTGGCGTCCTGGGGTCCGCCAAAAACATTCAGTACTTC | CASRVGVLGSAKNIQYF
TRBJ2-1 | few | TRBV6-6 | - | TGTGCCAGCAGTCCCCTAGGGAGCAATGAGCAGTTCTTC | CASSPLGSNEQFF
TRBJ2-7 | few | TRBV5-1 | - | TGCGCCAGCAGCTTGGCGCAGAGCCGCCTAAACTACGAGCAGTACTTC | CASSLAQSRLNYEQYF
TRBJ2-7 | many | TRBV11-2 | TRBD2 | TGTGCCAGCAGCTTAGTGGGCGGGGGTCTTACCTACGAGCAGTACTTC | CASSLVGGGLTYEQYF
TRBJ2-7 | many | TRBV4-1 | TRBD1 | TGCGCCAGCAGCCAACTCGCGGGACAGGGTACCTACGAGCAGTACTTC | CASSQLAGQGTYEQYF
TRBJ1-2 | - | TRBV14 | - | TGTGCCAGCAGCCAAGAGACTGACTATGGCTACACCTTC | CASSQETDYGYTF
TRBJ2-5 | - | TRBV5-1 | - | TGCGCCAGCAGCCAACAGGGCCTACTGGAGACCCAGTACTTC | CASSQQGLLETQYF
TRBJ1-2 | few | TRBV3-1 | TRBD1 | TGTGCCAGCACCCCCGGGACAGGGGTTCATGGCTACACCTTC | CASTPGTGVHGYTF
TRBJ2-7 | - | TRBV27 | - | TGTGCCAGCAGCCGGTCGGGACCGCCATACGAGCAGTACTTC | CASSRSGPPYEQYF
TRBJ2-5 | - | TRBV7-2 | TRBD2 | TGTGCCAGCAGCGCGGCACTAGCGGGAGATTTCAGTGGGGAGACCCAGTACTTC | CASSAALAGDFSGETQYF
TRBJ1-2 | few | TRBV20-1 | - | TGCAGAACTACCACCAGGGATCTGAACTATGGCTACACCTTC | CRTTTRDLNYGYTF
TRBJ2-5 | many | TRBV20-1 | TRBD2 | TGCAGTGCCAAAAGCGGGAGTTCTTCAGAGACCCAGTACTTC | CSAKSGSSSETQYF
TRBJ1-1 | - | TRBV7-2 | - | TGTGCCAGCAGGCCACGACTCGGACCACTGGACACTGAAGCTTTCTTT | CASRPRLGPLDTEAFF
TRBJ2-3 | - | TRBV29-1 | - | TGCAGCGCTGTCTTAATAGGCCCCTCGGGAGATACGCAGTATTTT | CSAVLIGPSGDTQYF
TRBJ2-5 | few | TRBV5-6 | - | TGTGCCAGCAGCTTGTCGTCCAACCAGGTTTTTGGGACCCAGTACTTC | CASSLSSNQVFGTQYF
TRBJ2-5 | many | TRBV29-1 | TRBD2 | TGCAGCGTGGGGAGTCCGGGACTAGCGGGAGAGACCCAGTACTTC | CSVGSPGLAGETQYF
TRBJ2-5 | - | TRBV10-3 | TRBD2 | TGTGCCATCAGTGAGCGAAAGCGGGAGGGCCGAGTCTATCACAATGAGCAGTACTTC | CAISERKREGRVYHNEQYF
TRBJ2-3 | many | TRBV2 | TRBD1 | TGTGCCAGCAGCCGGGACAGGGGCACAGATACGCAGTATTTT | CASSRDRGTDTQYF
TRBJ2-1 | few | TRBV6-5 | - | TGTGCCAGCAGTTACTCGAGGCTAACTTACAATGAGCAGTTCTTC | CASSYSRLTYNEQFF
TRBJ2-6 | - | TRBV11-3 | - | TGTGCCAGCAGCGAGGCTGGGGCCAACGTCCTGACTTTC | CASSEAGANVLTF
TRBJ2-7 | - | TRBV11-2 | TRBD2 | TGTGCCAGCAGCTTTAGCGGGACGGATAGCTCCTACGAGCAGTACTTC | CASSFSGTDSSYEQYF
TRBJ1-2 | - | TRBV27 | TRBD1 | TGTGCCGGCAGACAGGGACAGGGGAGCTATGGCTACACCTTC | CAGRQGQGSYGYTF
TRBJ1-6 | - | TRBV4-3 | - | TGCGCCAGCAGCCAAGAGAGAGGGTCTTTGCGTTCACCCCTCCACTTT | CASSQERGSLRSPLHF
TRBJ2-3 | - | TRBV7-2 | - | TGTGCCAGCAGCTTAGCGGCTGGAAGCCGTGATACGCAGTATTTT | CASSLAAGSRDTQYF
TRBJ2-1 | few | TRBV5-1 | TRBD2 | TGCGCCAGCAGCTCGGGACTAGCGGGAGGGATCCTAAACAATGAGCAGTTCTTC | CASSSGLAGGILNNEQFF
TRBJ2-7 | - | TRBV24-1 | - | TGTGCCACCAGTGATTCCACGGGCCGCTGGTACTTC | CATSDSTGRWYF
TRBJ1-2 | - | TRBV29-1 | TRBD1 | TGCAGCGCATGGAGGGGGCGAGACTATGGCTACACCTTC | CSAWRGRDYGYTF
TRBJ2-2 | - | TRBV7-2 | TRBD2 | TGTGCCAGCAGCACCGTTAGCGGGCTTAACACCGGGGAGCTGTTTTTT | CASSTVSGLNTGELFF
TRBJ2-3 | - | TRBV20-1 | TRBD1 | TGCAGTGCCCAATTGGCGACAGGGGGCGGCACAGATACGCAGTATTTT | CSAQLATGGGTDTQYF
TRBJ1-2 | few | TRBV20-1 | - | TGCAGTGCTAGAGACCTAAGGGGAAACTATGGCTACACCTTC | CSARDLRGNYGYTF
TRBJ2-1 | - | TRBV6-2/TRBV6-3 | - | TGTGCCAGCATAGAAGACTCGAGGTACAATGAGCAGTTCTTC | CASIEDSRYNEQFF